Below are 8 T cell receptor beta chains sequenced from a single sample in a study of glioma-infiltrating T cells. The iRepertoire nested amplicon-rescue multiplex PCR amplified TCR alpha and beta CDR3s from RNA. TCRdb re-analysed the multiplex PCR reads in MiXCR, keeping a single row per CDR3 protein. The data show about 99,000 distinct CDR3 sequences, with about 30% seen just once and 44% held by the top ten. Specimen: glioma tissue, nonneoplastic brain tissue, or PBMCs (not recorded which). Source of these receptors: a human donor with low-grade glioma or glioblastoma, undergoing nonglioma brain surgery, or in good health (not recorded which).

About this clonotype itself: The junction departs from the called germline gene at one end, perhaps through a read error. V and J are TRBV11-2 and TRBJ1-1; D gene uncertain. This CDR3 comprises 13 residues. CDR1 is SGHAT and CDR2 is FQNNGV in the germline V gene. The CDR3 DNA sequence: TGTGCCAGCAGCTTATCTCTGAACACTGAAGCTTCCTTT. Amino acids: CASSLSLNTEASF. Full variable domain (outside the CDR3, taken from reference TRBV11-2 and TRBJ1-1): EAGVAQSPRYKIIEKRQSVAFWCNPISGHATLYWYQQILGQGPKLLIQFQNNGVVDDSQLPKDRFSAERLKGVDSTLKIQPAKLEDSAVYLCASSLSLNTEASFGQGTRLTVV.

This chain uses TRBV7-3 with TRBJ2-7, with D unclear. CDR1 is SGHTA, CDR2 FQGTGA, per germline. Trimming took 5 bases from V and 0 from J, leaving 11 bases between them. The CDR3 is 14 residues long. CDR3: CASSATAHSYEQYF. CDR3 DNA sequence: TGTGCCAGCAGCGCAACAGCACACTCCTACGAGCAGTACTTC.

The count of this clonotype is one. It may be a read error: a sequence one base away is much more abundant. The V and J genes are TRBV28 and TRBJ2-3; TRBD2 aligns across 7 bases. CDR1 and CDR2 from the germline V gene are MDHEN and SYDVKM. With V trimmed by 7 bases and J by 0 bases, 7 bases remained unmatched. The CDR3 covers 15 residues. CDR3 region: CASKQQRGSTDTQYF. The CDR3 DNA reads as TGTGCCAGCAAACAACAGCGGGGCAGCACAGATACGCAGTATTTT.

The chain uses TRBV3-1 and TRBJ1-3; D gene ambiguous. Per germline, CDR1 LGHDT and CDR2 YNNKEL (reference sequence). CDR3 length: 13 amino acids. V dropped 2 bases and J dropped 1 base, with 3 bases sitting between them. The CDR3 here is CASSQTSGNTIYF. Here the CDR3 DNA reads TGTGCCAGCAGCCAAACTTCTGGAAACACCATATATTTT.

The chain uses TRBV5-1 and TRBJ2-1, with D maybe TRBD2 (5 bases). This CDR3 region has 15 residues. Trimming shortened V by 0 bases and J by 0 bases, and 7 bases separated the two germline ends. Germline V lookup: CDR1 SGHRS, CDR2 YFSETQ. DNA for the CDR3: TGCGCCAGCAGCTTGGGTGGGAGCTCCTACAATGAGCAGTTCTTC. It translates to CASSLGGSSYNEQFF.

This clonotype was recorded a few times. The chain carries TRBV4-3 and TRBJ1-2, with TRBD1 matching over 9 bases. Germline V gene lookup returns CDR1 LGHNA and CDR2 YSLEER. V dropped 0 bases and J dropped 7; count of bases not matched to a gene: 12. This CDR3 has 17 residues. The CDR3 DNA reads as TGCGCCAGCAGCCAAGATATGGGACAGGGTTACCCCCCTGGCTACACCTTC. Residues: CASSQDMGQGYPPGYTF.

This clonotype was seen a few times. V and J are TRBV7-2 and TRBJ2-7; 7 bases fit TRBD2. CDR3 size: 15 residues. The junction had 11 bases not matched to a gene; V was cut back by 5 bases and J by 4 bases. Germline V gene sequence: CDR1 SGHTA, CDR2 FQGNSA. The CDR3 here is CASSPRGEPYYEQYF. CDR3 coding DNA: TGTGCCAGCAGCCCTCGGGGGGAACCATATTACGAGCAGTACTTC.

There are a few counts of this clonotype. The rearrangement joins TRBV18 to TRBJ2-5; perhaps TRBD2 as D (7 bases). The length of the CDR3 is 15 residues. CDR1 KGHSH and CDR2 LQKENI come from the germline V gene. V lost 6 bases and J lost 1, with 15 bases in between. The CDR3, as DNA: TGTGCCAGCTCCCCCAGGGGAGGGGTCCAAGAGACCCAGTACTTC. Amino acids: CASSPRGGVQETQYF.